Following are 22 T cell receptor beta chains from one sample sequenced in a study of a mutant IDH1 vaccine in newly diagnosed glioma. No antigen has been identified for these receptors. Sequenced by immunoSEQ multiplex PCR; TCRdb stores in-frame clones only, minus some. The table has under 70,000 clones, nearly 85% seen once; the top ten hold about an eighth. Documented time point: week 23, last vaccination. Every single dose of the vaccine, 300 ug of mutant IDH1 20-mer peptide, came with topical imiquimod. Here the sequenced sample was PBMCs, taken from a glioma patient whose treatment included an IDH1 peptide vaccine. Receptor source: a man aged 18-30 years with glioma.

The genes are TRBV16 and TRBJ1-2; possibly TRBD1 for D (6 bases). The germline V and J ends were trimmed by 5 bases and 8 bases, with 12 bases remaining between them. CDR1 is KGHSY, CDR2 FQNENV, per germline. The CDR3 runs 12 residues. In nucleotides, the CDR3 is TGTGCCAGCAGCGCCACAGGGTCGGGCTACACCTTC. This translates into CASSATGSGYTF.

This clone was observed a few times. CDR3 in DNA: TGCGCCAGCAGCAACGAAGAGTCCCCCTCCTACGAGCAGTACTTC. It specifies CASSNEESPSYEQYF. The chain links TRBV4-1 to TRBJ2-7; D gene uncertain. Per germline, CDR1 MGHRA and CDR2 YSYEKL. The CDR3 contains 15 residues. The ends were cut back, 5 bases at V and 0 bases at J, with 14 bases in the middle.

Written as DNA, the CDR3 is TGTGCCAGCAGTGACTCGAAGATAGGGCCGGGAACTGAAGCTTTCTTT. Amino acids: CASSDSKIGPGTEAFF. The V and J genes are TRBV6-4 and TRBJ1-1; D not certain. CDR1 and CDR2 (germline): MRHNA, SNTAGT. This CDR3 is 16 amino acids long. V was cut by 0 bases and J by 5 bases, with 16 bases left in between.

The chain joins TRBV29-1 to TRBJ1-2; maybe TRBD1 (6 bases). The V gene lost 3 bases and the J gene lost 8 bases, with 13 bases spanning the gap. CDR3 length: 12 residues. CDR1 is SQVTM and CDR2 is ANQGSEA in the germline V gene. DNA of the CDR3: TGCAGCGTTGAGTCAGGGGCTAGGGGCTACACCTTC. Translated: CSVESGARGYTF.

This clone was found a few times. CDR3 DNA sequence: TGCGCCAGCAGCTTGTTTAACCAACACAATGAGCAGTTCTTC. Protein: CASSLFNQHNEQFF. This chain uses TRBV5-1 with TRBJ2-1, with no clear D. Deletions cut 1 base from V and 5 bases from J, with 10 bases between. The CDR3 is 14 residues long. The germline CDR1 and CDR2 sequences are SGHRS and YFSETQ.

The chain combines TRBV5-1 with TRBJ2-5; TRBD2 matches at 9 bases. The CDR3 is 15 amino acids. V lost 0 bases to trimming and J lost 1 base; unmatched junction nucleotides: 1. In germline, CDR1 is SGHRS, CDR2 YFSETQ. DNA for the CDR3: TGCGCCAGCAGCTTGGGGCGGGGGGGCCAAGAGACCCAGTACTTC. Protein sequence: CASSLGRGGQETQYF.

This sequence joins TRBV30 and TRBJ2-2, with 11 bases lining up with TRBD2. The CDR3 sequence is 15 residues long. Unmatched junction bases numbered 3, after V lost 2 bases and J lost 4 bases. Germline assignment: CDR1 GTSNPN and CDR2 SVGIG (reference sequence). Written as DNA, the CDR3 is TGTGCCTGGAGTTTAACTAGCGGGGGCACCGGGGAGCTGTTTTTT. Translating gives CAWSLTSGGTGELFF.

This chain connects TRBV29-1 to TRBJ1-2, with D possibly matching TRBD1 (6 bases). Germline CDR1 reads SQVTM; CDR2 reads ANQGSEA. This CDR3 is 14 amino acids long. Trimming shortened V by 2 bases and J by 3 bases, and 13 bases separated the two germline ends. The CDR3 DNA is TGCAGCGTTGAAAGGTGGAGGGGGGACTATGGCTACACCTTC. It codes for CSVERWRGDYGYTF.

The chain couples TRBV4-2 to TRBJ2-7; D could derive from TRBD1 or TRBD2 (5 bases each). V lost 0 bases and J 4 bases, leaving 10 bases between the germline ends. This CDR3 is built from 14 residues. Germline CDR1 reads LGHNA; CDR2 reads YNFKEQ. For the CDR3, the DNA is TGTGCCAGCAGCCAAGAGGGGGAGTTATACGAGCAGTACTTC. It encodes CASSQEGELYEQYF.

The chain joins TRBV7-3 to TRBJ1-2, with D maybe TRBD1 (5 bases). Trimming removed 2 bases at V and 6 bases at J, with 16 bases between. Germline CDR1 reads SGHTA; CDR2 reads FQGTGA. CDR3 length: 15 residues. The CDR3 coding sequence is TGTGCCAGCAGCTTAGGGCAGAGCAGGACAAATGGCTACACCTTC. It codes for CASSLGQSRTNGYTF.

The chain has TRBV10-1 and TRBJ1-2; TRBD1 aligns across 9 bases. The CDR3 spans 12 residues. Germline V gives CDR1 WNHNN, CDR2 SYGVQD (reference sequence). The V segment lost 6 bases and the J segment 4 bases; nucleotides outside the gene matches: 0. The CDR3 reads CASRQGAYGYTF. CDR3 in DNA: TGCGCCAGCAGACAGGGGGCCTATGGCTACACCTTC.

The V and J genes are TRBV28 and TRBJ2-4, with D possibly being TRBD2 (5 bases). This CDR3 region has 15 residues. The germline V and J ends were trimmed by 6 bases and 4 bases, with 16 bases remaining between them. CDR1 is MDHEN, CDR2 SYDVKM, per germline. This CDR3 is CASSSGSLLKNIQYF. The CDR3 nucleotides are TGTGCCAGCAGCTCGGGAAGCCTCTTGAAAAACATTCAGTACTTC. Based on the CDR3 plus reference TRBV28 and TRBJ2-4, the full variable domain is DVKVTQSSRYLVKRTGEKVFLECVQDMDHENMFWYRQDPGLGLRLIYFSYDVKMKEKGDIPEGYSVSREKKERFSLILESASTNQTSMYLCASSSGSLLKNIQYFGAGTRLSVL.

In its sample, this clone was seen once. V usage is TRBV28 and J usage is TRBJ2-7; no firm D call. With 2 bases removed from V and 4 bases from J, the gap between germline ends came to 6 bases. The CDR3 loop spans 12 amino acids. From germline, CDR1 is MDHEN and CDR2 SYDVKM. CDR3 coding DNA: TGTGCCAGCAGTTTAGGCGGATACGAGCAGTACTTC. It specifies CASSLGGYEQYF. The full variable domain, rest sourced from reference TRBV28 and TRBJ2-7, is DVKVTQSSRYLVKRTGEKVFLECVQDMDHENMFWYRQDPGLGLRLIYFSYDVKMKEKGDIPEGYSVSREKKERFSLILESASTNQTSMYLCASSLGGYEQYFGPGTRLTVT.

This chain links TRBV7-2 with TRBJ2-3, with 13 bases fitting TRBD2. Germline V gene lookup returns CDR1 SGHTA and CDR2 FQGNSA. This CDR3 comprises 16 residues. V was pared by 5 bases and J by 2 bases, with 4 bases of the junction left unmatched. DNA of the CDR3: TGTGCCAGCAGCCCGACTAGCGGGGGGCTCACAGATACGCAGTATTTT. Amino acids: CASSPTSGGLTDTQYF.

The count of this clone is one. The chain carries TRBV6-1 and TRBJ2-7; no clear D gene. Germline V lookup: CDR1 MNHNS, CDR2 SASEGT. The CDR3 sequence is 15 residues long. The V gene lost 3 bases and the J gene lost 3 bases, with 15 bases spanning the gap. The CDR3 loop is CASSETGAFNYEQYF. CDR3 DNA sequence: TGTGCCAGCAGTGAGACGGGCGCCTTTAACTACGAGCAGTACTTC.

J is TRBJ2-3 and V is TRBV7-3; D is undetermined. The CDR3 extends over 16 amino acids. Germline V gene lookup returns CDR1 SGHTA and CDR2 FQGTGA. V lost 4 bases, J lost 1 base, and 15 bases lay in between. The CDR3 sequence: CASSSMTPTGTDTQYF. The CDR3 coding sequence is TGTGCCAGCAGCTCGATGACCCCAACCGGCACAGATACGCAGTATTTT.

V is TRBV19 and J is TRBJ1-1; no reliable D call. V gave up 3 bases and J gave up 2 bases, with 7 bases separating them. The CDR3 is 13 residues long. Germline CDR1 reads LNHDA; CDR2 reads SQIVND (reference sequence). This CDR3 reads CASSIYGNTEAFF. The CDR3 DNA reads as TGTGCCAGTAGTATTTATGGAAACACTGAAGCTTTCTTT.

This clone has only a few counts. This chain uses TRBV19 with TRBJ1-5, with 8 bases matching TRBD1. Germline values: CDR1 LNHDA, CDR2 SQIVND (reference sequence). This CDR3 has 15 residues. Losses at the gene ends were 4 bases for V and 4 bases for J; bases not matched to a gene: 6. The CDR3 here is CASSSGQGGNQPQHF. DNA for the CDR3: TGTGCCAGTAGTAGTGGACAGGGAGGTAATCAGCCCCAGCATTTT.

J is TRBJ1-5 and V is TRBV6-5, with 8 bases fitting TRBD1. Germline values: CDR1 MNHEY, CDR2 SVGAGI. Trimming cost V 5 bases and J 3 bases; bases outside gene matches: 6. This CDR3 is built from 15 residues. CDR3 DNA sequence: TGTGCCAGCAGTCCTCTGGACAGGGTCAATCAGCCCCAGCATTTT. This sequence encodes CASSPLDRVNQPQHF.

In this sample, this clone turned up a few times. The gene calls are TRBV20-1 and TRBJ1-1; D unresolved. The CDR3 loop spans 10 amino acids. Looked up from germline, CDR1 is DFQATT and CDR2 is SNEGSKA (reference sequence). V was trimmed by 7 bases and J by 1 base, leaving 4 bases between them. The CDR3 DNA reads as TGCAGTGGACAGAACACTGAAGCTTTCTTT. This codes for CSGQNTEAFF.

The DNA for the CDR3 is TGTGCCAGCAGCGCGAGCGGGAGGGGAGACAATGAGCAGTTCTTC. This translates into CASSASGRGDNEQFF. The chain combines TRBV9 with TRBJ2-1; 10 nucleotides agree with TRBD2. This CDR3 has 15 amino acids. The germline V gene has CDR1 SGDLS and CDR2 YYNGEE. With V trimmed by 3 bases and J by 5 bases, 5 bases remained unmatched.

The CDR3 DNA reads as TGTGCCAGCAGCGTAGCACTAGCGGCCACAGATACGCAGTATTTT. This encodes CASSVALAATDTQYF. The V call is TRBV9, the J call TRBJ2-3, with 8 nucleotides matching TRBD2. This CDR3 comprises 15 residues. V gave up 0 bases and J gave up 2 bases; unmatched junction bases: 2. The V gene's germline CDR1 is SGDLS and CDR2 YYNGEE.